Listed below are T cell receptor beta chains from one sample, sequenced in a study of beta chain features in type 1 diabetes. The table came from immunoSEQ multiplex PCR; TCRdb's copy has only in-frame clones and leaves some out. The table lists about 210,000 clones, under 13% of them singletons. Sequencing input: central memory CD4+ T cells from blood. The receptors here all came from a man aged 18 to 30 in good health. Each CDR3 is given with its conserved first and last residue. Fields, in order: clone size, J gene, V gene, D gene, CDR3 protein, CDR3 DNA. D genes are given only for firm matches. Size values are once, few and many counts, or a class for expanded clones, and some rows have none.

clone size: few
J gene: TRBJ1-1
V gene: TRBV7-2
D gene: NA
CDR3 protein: CASSPQSGRRTTEAFF
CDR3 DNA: TGTGCCAGCAGCCCTCAGTCGGGTCGCAGGACCACTGAAGCTTTCTTT

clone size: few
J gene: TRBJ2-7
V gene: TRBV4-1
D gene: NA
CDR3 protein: CASSGHREGSYEQYF
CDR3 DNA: TGCGCCAGCAGCGGACACAGGGAGGGCTCCTACGAGCAGTACTTC

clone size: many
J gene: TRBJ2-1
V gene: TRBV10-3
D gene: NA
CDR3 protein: CAISPANEQFF
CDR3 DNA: TGTGCCATCAGCCCCGCAAATGAGCAGTTCTTC

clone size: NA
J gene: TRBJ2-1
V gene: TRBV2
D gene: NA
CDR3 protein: CASSFDRFYEQFF
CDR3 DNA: TGTGCCAGCAGTTTCGACAGGTTCTATGAGCAGTTCTTC

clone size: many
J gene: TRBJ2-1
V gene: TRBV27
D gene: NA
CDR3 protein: CASSLFLVGGNEQFF
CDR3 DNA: TGTGCCAGCAGTTTATTCCTGGTCGGTGGGAATGAGCAGTTCTTC

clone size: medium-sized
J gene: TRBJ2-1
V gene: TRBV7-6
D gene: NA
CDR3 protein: CASSLAAWRNYNEQFF
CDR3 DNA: TGTGCCAGCAGCTTAGCGGCTTGGCGGAATTACAATGAGCAGTTCTTC

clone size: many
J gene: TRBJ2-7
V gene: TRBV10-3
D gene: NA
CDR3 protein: CAISRTAGYEQYF
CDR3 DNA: TGTGCCATCAGCCGGACGGCAGGGTACGAGCAGTACTTC

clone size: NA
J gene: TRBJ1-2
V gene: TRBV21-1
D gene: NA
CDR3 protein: CASSKECRVNYGYTF
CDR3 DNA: TGTGCCAGCAGCAAAGAGTGTCGCGTGAACTATGGCTACACCTTC

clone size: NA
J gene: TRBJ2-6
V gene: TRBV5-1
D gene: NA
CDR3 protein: CASSLAGAGRGANVLTF
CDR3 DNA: TGCGCCAGCAGCTTGGCCGGAGCCGGACGTGGGGCCAACGTCCTGACTTTC

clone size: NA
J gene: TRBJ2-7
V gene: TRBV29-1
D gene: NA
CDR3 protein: CSVESAGKGYEQYF
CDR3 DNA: TGCAGCGTTGAAAGCGCAGGGAAGGGATACGAGCAGTACTTC

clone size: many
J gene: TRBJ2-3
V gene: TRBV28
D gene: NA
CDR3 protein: CAAGLTDTQYF
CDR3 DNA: TGTGCCGCAGGCCTCACAGATACGCAGTATTTT

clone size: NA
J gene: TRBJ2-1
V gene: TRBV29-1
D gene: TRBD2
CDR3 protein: CSVVGLASTGDEQFF
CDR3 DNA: TGCAGCGTTGTGGGACTAGCATCCACTGGGGATGAGCAGTTCTTC

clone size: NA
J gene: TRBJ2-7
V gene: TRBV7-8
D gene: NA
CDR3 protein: CASSLNLYEQYF
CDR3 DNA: TGTGCCAGCAGCCTTAACTTGTACGAGCAGTACTTC

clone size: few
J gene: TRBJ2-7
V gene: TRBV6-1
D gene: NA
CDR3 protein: CASRVVGASSYEQYF
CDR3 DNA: TGTGCCAGCCGAGTGGTGGGGGCAAGCTCCTACGAGCAGTACTTC

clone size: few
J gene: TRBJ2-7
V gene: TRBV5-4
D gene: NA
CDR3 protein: CASSLGTTYEQYF
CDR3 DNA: TGTGCCAGCAGCTTAGGGACAACCTACGAGCAGTACTTC

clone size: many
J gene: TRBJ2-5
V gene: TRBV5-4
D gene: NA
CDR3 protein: CASSLRDTQETQYF
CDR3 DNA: TGTGCCAGCAGCTTACGGGACACTCAAGAGACCCAGTACTTC

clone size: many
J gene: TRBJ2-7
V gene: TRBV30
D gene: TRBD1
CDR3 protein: CAWKGTGFGEQYF
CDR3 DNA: TGTGCCTGGAAAGGGACAGGATTTGGCGAGCAGTACTTC

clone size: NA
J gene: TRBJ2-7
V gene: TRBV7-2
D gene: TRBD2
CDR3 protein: CASTRGGYEQYF
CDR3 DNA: TGTGCCAGCACTCGGGGAGGGTACGAGCAGTACTTC

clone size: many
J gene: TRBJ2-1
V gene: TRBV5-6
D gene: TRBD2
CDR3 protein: CASSWREGDHEQFF
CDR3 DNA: TGTGCCAGCAGCTGGCGGGAGGGTGACCATGAGCAGTTCTTC

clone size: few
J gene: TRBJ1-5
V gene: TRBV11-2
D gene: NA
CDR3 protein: CASRRTAAEPQHF
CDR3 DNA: TGTGCCAGCAGACGGACAGCTGCGGAGCCCCAGCATTTT

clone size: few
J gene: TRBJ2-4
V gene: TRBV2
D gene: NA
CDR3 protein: CASSASSDRPKNIQYF
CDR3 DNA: TGTGCCAGCAGCGCCTCATCCGACCGGCCCAAAAACATTCAGTACTTC

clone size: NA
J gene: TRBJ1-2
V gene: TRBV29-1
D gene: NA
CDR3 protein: CSVPPNLEGNYGYTF
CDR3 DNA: TGCAGCGTCCCTCCTAATCTGGAGGGGAACTATGGCTACACCTTC

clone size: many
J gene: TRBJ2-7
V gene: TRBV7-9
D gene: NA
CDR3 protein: CASTSGPEAEQYF
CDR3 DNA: TGTGCCAGCACAAGCGGGCCCGAGGCCGAGCAGTACTTC

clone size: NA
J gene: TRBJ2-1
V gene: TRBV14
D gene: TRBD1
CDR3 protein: CASSPQTGGYNEQFF
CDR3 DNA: TGTGCCAGCAGCCCCCAGACAGGGGGATACAATGAGCAGTTCTTC

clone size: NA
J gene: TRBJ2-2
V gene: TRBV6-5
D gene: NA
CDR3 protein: CASSQQWSSEELFF
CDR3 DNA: TGTGCCAGCAGTCAACAGTGGAGTAGTGAGGAGCTGTTTTTT

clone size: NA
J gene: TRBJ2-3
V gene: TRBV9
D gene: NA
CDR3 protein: CASSVVGDTQYF
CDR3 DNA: TGTGCCAGCAGCGTAGTGGGAGATACGCAGTATTTT

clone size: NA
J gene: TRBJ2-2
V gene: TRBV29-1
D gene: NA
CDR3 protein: CSAGGRSSGELFF
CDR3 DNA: TGCAGCGCCGGGGGAAGGTCGTCCGGGGAGCTGTTTTTT

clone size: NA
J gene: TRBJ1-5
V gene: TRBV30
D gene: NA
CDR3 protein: CAWSVGGRQPQHF
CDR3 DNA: TGTGCCTGGAGTGTCGGCGGGAGGCAGCCCCAGCATTTT

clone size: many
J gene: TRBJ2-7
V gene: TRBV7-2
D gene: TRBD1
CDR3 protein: CASNPTGNRYEQYF
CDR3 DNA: TGTGCCAGCAACCCGACAGGGAACCGCTACGAGCAGTACTTC

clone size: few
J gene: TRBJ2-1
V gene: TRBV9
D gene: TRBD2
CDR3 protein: CASSPRGTSGYNEQFF
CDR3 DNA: TGTGCCAGCAGCCCCAGGGGGACTAGCGGATACAATGAGCAGTTCTTC

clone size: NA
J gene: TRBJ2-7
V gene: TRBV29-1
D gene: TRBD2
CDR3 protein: CSVGNLAGGSYEQYF
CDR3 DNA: TGCAGCGTTGGGAACCTAGCGGGAGGGTCCTACGAGCAGTACTTC

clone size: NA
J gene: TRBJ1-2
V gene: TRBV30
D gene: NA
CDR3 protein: CAWSVQEGRDYGYTF
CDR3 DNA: TGTGCCTGGAGTGTACAGGAGGGCCGAGACTATGGCTACACCTTC